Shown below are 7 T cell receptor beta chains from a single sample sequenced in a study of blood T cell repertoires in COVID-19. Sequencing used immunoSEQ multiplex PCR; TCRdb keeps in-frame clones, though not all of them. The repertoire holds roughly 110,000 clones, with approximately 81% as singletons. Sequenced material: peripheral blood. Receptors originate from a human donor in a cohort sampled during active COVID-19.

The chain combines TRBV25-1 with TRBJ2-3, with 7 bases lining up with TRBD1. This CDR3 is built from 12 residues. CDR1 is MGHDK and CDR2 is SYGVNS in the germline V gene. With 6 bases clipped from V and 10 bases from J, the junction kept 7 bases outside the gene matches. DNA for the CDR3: TGTGCCAGCAGCCTAGGGGGCAGTGCGCAGTATTTT. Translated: CASSLGGSAQYF. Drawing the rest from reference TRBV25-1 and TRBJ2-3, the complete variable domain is EADIYQTPRYLVIGTGKKITLECSQTMGHDKMYWYQQDPGMELHLIHYSYGVNSTEKGDLSSESTVSRIRTEHFPLTLESARPSHTSQYLCASSLGGSAQYFGPGTRLTVL.

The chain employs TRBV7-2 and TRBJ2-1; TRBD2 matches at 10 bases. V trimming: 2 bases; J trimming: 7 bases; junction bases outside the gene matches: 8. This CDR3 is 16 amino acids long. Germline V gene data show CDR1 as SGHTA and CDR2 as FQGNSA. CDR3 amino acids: CASSLSGGVPFNEQFF. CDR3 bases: TGTGCCAGCAGCTTAAGCGGGGGGGTTCCCTTTAATGAGCAGTTCTTC.

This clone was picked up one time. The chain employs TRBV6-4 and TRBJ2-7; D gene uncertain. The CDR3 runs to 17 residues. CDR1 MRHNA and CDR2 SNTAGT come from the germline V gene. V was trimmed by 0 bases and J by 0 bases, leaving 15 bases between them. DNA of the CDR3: TGTGCCAGCAGTGACTCGATCCCAGGAAAAGTCTCCTACGAGCAGTACTTC. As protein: CASSDSIPGKVSYEQYF.

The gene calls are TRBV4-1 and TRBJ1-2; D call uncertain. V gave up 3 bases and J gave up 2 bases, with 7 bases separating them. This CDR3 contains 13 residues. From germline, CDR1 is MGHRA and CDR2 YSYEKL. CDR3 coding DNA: TGCGCCAGCAGCCAGGCGGGGAACTATGGCTACACCTTC. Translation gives CASSQAGNYGYTF.

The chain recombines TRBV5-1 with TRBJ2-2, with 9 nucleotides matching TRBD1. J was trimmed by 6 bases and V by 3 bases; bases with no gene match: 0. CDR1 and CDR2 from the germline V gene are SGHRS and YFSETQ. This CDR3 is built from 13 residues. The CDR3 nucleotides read TGCGCCAGCAGCTGGGACAGGGCCGGGGAGCTGTTTTTT. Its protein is CASSWDRAGELFF.

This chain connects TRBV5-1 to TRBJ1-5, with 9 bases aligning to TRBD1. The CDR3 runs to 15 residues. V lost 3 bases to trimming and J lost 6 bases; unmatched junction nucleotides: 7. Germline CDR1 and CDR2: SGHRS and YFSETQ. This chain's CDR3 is CASSSGTGWTQPQHF. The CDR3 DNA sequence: TGCGCCAGCAGCTCCGGGACAGGGTGGACTCAGCCCCAGCATTTT.

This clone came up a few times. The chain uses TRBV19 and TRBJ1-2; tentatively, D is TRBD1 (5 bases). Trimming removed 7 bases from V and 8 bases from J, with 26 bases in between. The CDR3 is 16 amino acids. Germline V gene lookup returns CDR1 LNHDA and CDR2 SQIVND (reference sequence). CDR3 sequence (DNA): TGTGCCAGTACCATACCGGGCCAGGGAGGGGTGCGCGGCTACACCTTC. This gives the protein CASTIPGQGGVRGYTF. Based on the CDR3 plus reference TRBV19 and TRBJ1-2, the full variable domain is DGGITQSPKYLFRKEGQNVTLSCEQNLNHDAMYWYRQDPGQGLRLIYYSQIVNDFQKGDIAEGYSVSREKKESFPLTVTSAQKNPTAFYLCASTIPGQGGVRGYTFGSGTRLTVV.